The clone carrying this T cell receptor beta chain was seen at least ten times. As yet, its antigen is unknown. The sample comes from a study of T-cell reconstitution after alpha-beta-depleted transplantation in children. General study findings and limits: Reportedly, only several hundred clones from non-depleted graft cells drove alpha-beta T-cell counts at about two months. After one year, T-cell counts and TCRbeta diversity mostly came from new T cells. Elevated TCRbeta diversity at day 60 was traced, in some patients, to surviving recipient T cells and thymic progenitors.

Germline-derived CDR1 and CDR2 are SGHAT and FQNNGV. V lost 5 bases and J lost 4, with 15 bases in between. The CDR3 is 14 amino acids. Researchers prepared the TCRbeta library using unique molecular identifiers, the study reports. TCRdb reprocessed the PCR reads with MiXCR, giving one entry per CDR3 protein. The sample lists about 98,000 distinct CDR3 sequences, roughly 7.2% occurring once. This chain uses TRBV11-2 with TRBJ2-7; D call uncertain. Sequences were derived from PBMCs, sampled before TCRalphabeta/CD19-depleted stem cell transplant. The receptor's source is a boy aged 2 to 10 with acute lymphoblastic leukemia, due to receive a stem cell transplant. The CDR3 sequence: CASSGEVRSYEQYF. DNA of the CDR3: TGTGCCAGCAGCGGCGAAGTAAGGAGTTACGAGCAGTACTTC.